One and the same sample provided the 32 T cell receptor beta chains below, sequenced in a study of CD8 T cells in ankylosing spondylitis (dated by TCRdb to about 2017). The protocol used for the library was 5' RACE. The data were produced on an Illumina HiSeq 2500. TCRdb's own reprocessing of the public reads used fastp at Q25 and MiXCR and kept productive beta chains. When rows share a CDR3 protein, they turn into one entry using the most common DNA and genes. For this sample the table gives around 100,000 distinct CDR3 sequences, of which around 24% were detected only once. The ten largest clones represent about 12% of the sample. Sample: synovial fluid, either unsorted or a sorted T cell fraction (not recorded which). Source of these receptors: a male donor with ankylosing spondylitis.

The chain has TRBV29-1 and TRBJ1-3; D is unclear. Trimming left V 3 bases short and J 0 bases short, with 6 bases between. Germline-derived CDR1 and CDR2 are SQVTM and ANQGSEA. CDR3 length: 13 amino acids. The CDR3 is CSVEGISGNTIYF. In DNA, the CDR3 is TGCAGCGTTGAGGGGATCTCTGGAAACACCATATATTTT. Complete variable domain (other parts from reference TRBV29-1 and TRBJ1-3): SAVISQKPSRDICQRGTSLTIQCQVDSQVTMMFWYRQQPGQSLTLIATANQGSEATYESGFVIDKFPISRPNLTFSTLTVSNMSPEDSSIYLCSVEGISGNTIYFGEGSWLTVV.

The rearrangement links TRBV7-9 to TRBJ2-3; 8 nucleotides match TRBD2. Germline trimming cut 7 bases from V and 8 bases from J; bases unmatched to any gene: 14. Germline V gene lookup returns CDR1 SEHNR and CDR2 FQNEAQ (reference sequence). The CDR3 contains 15 residues. CDR3 in DNA: TGTGCCAGCAATACTAGCGGAGAAGCTGGGGGTACGCAGTATTTT. Its translation: CASNTSGEAGGTQYF. The full variable domain, completed using reference TRBV7-9 and TRBJ2-3, is DTGVSQNPRHKITKRGQNVTFRCDPISEHNRLYWYRQTLGQGPEFLTYFQNEAQLEKSRLLSDRFSAERPKGSFSTLEIQRTEQGDSAMYLCASNTSGEAGGTQYFGPGTRLTVL.

The chain uses TRBV7-2 and TRBJ2-2, with TRBD1 identical over 10 bases. Germline V gene data show CDR1 as SGHTA and CDR2 as FQGNSA. V shed 5 bases and J 13 bases; nucleotides not matched to a gene: 7. The CDR3 spans 13 residues. CDR3: CASSINRDRGLFF. The DNA of the CDR3 is TGTGCCAGCAGCATCAATAGGGACAGGGGGCTGTTTTTT.

V gene TRBV5-1 combines with J gene TRBJ2-3; 10 nucleotides align to TRBD2. The CDR3 is 15 amino acids. Per the germline V gene, CDR1 is SGHRS and CDR2 is YFSETQ. V lost 5 bases and J lost 5; bases outside the gene matches: 8. The CDR3 nucleotides are TGCGCCAGCAGAGGACTAGCGGAGGGTGAAGATACGCAGTATTTT. Its translation is CASRGLAEGEDTQYF.

The rearrangement uses TRBV7-8 and TRBJ1-1; no clear D gene. Germline values: CDR1 SGHVS, CDR2 FQNEAQ. There are 12 residues in the CDR3. Trimming took 5 bases from V and 5 from J, leaving 9 bases between them. The CDR3 bases are TGTGCCAGCAGCACCCAATTTACTGAAGCTTTCTTT. This codes for CASSTQFTEAFF.

In DNA form, the CDR3 reads TGCGCCAGCGGTTCAGGATCTGGAAACACCATATATTTT. This codes for CASGSGSGNTIYF. The J gene is TRBJ1-3, the V gene TRBV5-1; D remains ambiguous. Germline CDR1 SGHRS, CDR2 YFSETQ. CDR3 size: 13 residues. The germline V and J ends were trimmed by 7 bases and 1 base, with 9 bases remaining between them.

J is TRBJ1-1 and V is TRBV20-1, with D tentatively TRBD1 (5 bases). This CDR3 spans 15 amino acids. CDR1 DFQATT and CDR2 SNEGSKA come from the germline V gene (reference sequence). The ends were cut back, 4 bases at V and 5 bases at J, with 20 bases in the middle. This chain's CDR3 is CSAKDRDRGGTEAFF. The CDR3 DNA reads as TGCAGTGCTAAAGACCGGGACCGGGGAGGGACTGAAGCTTTCTTT.

The J gene is TRBJ1-6, the V gene TRBV18; no firm D call. V lost 6 bases to trimming and J lost 5 bases, with 14 bases between them. The CDR3 totals 15 residues. Germline-derived CDR1 and CDR2 are KGHSH and LQKENI. The CDR3 spells CASSPSTEDNSPLHF. The DNA of the CDR3 is TGTGCCAGCTCCCCAAGCACCGAAGATAATTCACCCCTCCACTTT.

The V call is TRBV24-1, the J call TRBJ2-1; D unresolved. The CDR3 spans 17 residues. V shed 2 bases and J shed 0 bases, with 13 bases lying between them. The V gene's germline CDR1 is KGHDR and CDR2 SFDVKD. The CDR3 DNA sequence: TGTGCCACCAGTGATTCCGGATTCCTAAGCTCCTACAATGAGCAGTTCTTC. Protein sequence: CATSDSGFLSSYNEQFF.

This clonotype has a handful of counts. The V and J genes are TRBV29-1 and TRBJ2-1, with 9 bases aligning to TRBD1. Trimming cost V 6 bases and J 9 bases; bases outside gene matches: 12. Germline CDR1 is SQVTM and CDR2 is ANQGSEA. The CDR3 contains 14 residues. The CDR3 DNA sequence: TGCAGCGTCGAGGGACAGGGATATCGTAGTGAGCAGTTCTTC. Protein: CSVEGQGYRSEQFF.

This clonotype was observed a few times. The V and J genes are TRBV20-1 and TRBJ1-2, with a possible D match to TRBD1 (6 bases). This CDR3 has 13 amino acids. Germline values: CDR1 DFQATT, CDR2 SNEGSKA (reference sequence). V was trimmed by 4 bases and J by 8 bases, leaving 17 bases between them. DNA of the CDR3: TGCAGTGCTAACACAGGGAATTTAGAGGGCTACACCTTC. This codes for CSANTGNLEGYTF.

The gene calls are TRBV25-1 and TRBJ2-1, with D possibly being TRBD2 (6 bases). There are 16 residues in the CDR3. In germline, CDR1 is MGHDK, CDR2 SYGVNS. Trimming removed 1 base at V and 8 bases at J, with 18 bases between. This CDR3 is CASSEFQAGPRDEQFF. The CDR3 bases are TGTGCCAGCAGTGAATTTCAAGCGGGCCCTAGGGATGAGCAGTTCTTC.

This clonotype was seen at least ten times. The genes are TRBV12-3 or TRBV12-4 and TRBJ2-1; D might be TRBD2 (7 bases). V was pared by 7 bases and J by 7 bases, with 17 bases between. There are 14 residues in the CDR3. DNA for the CDR3: TGTGCCAGCACCAATACGGGGGGCGCGAATGAGCAGTTCTTC. Protein: CASTNTGGANEQFF.

This clonotype was picked up a small number of times. V gene TRBV2 combines with J gene TRBJ2-5; maybe TRBD2 (6 bases). Germline V CDR1 and CDR2: SNHLY, FYNNEI. The V end lost 1 base, the J end lost 6 bases, and 9 bases lay between the germline ends. This CDR3 spans 13 amino acids. Here the CDR3 reads CASSEEGRQTQYF. The CDR3, as DNA: TGTGCCAGCAGTGAAGAAGGGAGGCAGACCCAGTACTTC.

This clonotype was seen only a few times. The chain joins TRBV20-1 to TRBJ2-7, with D maybe TRBD2 (5 bases). Trimming stripped 6 bases from V and 2 bases from J, with 17 bases between. There are 14 residues in the CDR3. Per germline, CDR1 DFQATT and CDR2 SNEGSKA (reference sequence). This CDR3 reads CSAPRVGSAYEQYF. The CDR3, as DNA: TGCAGTGCCCCCCGGGTTGGTAGCGCCTACGAGCAGTACTTC.

J is TRBJ1-2 and V is TRBV29-1, with D uncertain. The CDR3 is made up of 8 amino acids. Germline V gene data show CDR1 as SQVTM and CDR2 as ANQGSEA. V was trimmed by 4 bases and J by 8 bases, leaving 2 bases between them. CDR3 protein: CSVGGYTF. The CDR3, as DNA: TGCAGCGTTGGGGGCTACACCTTC.

The rearrangement uses TRBV5-4 and TRBJ2-5; D is undetermined. The ends were cut back, 0 bases at V and 2 bases at J, with 11 bases in the middle. Per the germline V gene, CDR1 is SGHNT and CDR2 is YYREEE (reference sequence). This CDR3 is built from 15 residues. CDR3 protein: CASSLATDLQETQYF. CDR3 sequence (DNA): TGTGCCAGCAGCTTGGCGACGGACCTTCAAGAGACCCAGTACTTC.

This clonotype was detected only a few times. This chain links TRBV12-3 or TRBV12-4 with TRBJ2-1; 9 nucleotides agree with TRBD2. The CDR3 totals 16 residues. Trimming at V came to 0 bases and at J to 1 base, leaving 1 base not matched to a gene. CDR3: CASSLALAGSYNEQFF. The DNA of the CDR3 is TGTGCCAGCAGTTTAGCGCTAGCGGGATCCTACAATGAGCAGTTCTTC.

This clonotype was detected only a few times. V and J are TRBV20-1 and TRBJ1-5, with D possibly matching TRBD1 (6 bases). CDR1 is DFQATT, CDR2 SNEGSKA, per germline (reference sequence). The CDR3 has 15 residues. Between the trimmed V and J ends, which lost 5 bases and 2 bases, there was a span of 16 bases. CDR3 amino acids: CSASGQQIGNQPQHF. Here the CDR3 DNA reads TGCAGTGCTTCGGGACAACAAATCGGCAATCAGCCCCAGCATTTT.

This clonotype has just a few counts. The chain couples TRBV28 to TRBJ1-2; the D is unclear. The CDR3 has 13 amino acids. Germline V gene data show CDR1 as MDHEN and CDR2 as SYDVKM. Trimming stripped 3 bases from V and 4 bases from J, with 9 bases between. CDR3 bases: TGTGCCAGCAGTTTTAGAGCCACCTATGGCTACACCTTC. Translating it yields CASSFRATYGYTF.

This clonotype was detected only a few times. The chain employs TRBV7-9 and TRBJ2-1; D gene uncertain. CDR3 size: 12 residues. The germline V gene has CDR1 SEHNR and CDR2 FQNEAQ (reference sequence). The germline V and J ends were trimmed by 4 bases and 5 bases, with 6 bases remaining between them. The CDR3 DNA is TGTGCCAGCAGCTACCACAACAATGAGCAGTTCTTC. This gives the protein CASSYHNNEQFF.

In its sample, this clonotype was seen a few times. The rearrangement links TRBV9 to TRBJ2-3, with 15 bases lining up with TRBD2. CDR1 SGDLS and CDR2 YYNGEE come from the germline V gene. This CDR3 has 16 amino acids. Trimming cost V 2 bases and J 6 bases; bases outside gene matches: 4. CDR3 bases: TGTGCCAGCAGCGTCACCGGGACTAGCGGGAGGGATACGCAGTATTTT. It specifies CASSVTGTSGRDTQYF. Looking up the rest from reference TRBV9 and TRBJ2-3 gives the full variable domain: DSGVTQTPKHLITATGQRVTLRCSPRSGDLSVYWYQQSLDQGLQFLIQYYNGEERAKGNILERFSAQQFPDLHSELNLSSLELGDSALYFCASSVTGTSGRDTQYFGPGTRLTVL.

This clonotype has only a few counts. V gene TRBV20-1 combines with J gene TRBJ1-1; D not resolved. CDR3 size: 10 residues. Germline V lookup: CDR1 DFQATT, CDR2 SNEGSKA (reference sequence). Trimming took off 6 bases at V and 7 bases at J, with 9 bases between the two ends. CDR3 region: CSAHEIEAFF. CDR3 sequence (DNA): TGCAGTGCCCATGAAATTGAAGCTTTCTTT.

Ten or more counts support this clonotype. This rearrangement joins TRBV20-1 to TRBJ1-1; 8 bases are shared with TRBD1. Per germline, CDR1 DFQATT and CDR2 SNEGSKA (reference sequence). V dropped 1 base and J dropped 1; count of bases not matched to a gene: 2. CDR3 length: 14 amino acids. CDR3 in DNA: TGCAGTGCTAGAGCAGGGGGCCCGAACACTGAAGCTTTCTTT. Translating it yields CSARAGGPNTEAFF.

The chain joins TRBV3-1 to TRBJ2-2; D may be TRBD1 (6 bases). Germline assignment: CDR1 LGHDT and CDR2 YNNKEL (reference sequence). V shed 4 bases and J shed 0 bases, with 9 bases lying between them. There are 15 residues in the CDR3. The CDR3 sequence: CASSRRGPNTGELFF. The CDR3 bases are TGTGCCAGCAGCCGCAGGGGCCCGAACACCGGGGAGCTGTTTTTT.

This clonotype was counted between two and nine times. The chain couples TRBV20-1 to TRBJ2-7; 12 nucleotides align to TRBD2. The V gene's germline CDR1 is DFQATT and CDR2 SNEGSKA (reference sequence). The trim removed 5 bases at V and 4 bases at J, leaving 9 bases unmatched. This CDR3 contains 15 residues. CDR3 in amino acids: CSALGLAGGGYEQYV. CDR3 nucleotides: TGCAGTGCTCTCGGGCTAGCGGGAGGGGGGTACGAGCAGTACGTC.

V usage is TRBV5-1 and J usage is TRBJ2-1; 8 bases fit TRBD2. Germline loops: CDR1 SGHRS, CDR2 YFSETQ. This CDR3 spans 15 amino acids. The V and J ends lost 0 bases and 2 bases, in that order; junction bases with no gene match: 1. The CDR3 reads CASSLELAAYNEQFF. As DNA, the CDR3 is TGCGCCAGCAGCTTGGAACTAGCGGCCTACAATGAGCAGTTCTTC.

V is TRBV6-1 and J is TRBJ2-1, with a tentative D call TRBD2 (6 bases). Trimming stripped 2 bases from V and 8 bases from J, with 25 bases between. The germline V gene has CDR1 MNHNS and CDR2 SASEGT. This CDR3 contains 18 residues. CDR3 nucleotides: TGTGCCAGCAGTGAACTCCCCGGGGGAGGAACCCGACATCATGAGCAGTTCTTC. It translates to CASSELPGGGTRHHEQFF.

The chain recombines TRBV18 with TRBJ1-2; TRBD1 aligns across 11 bases. CDR1 and CDR2 from the germline V gene are KGHSH and LQKENI. Trimming took 3 bases from V and 3 from J; bases not matched to a gene: 3. The CDR3 contains 15 residues. The DNA for the CDR3 is TGTGCCAGCTCACCCGGACAGGGGGCGTACTATGGCTACACCTTC. This translates into CASSPGQGAYYGYTF.

The sample holds a few counts of this clonotype. The V and J genes are TRBV4-1 and TRBJ1-5; D is uncertain. The germline V gene encodes CDR1 MGHRA and CDR2 YSYEKL. The CDR3 spans 15 residues. Trimming took off 1 base at V and 1 base at J, with 8 bases between the two ends. CDR3 nucleotide sequence: TGCGCCAGCAGCCAAGTGCCAACCAGCAATCAGCCCCAGCATTTT. It is translated as CASSQVPTSNQPQHF.

This rearrangement joins TRBV2 to TRBJ1-3; tentative D call: TRBD1 (6 bases). This CDR3 is 13 amino acids long. The germline V and J ends were trimmed by 7 bases and 8 bases, with 15 bases remaining between them. Per the germline V gene, CDR1 is SNHLY and CDR2 is FYNNEI. The CDR3 sequence is CASMYREEDTIYF. The DNA of the CDR3 is TGTGCCAGCATGTACAGGGAGGAGGACACCATATATTTT.

V usage is TRBV24-1 and J usage is TRBJ2-2; D unresolved. The CDR3 consists of 13 residues. The V end was cut by 4 bases, the J end by 7 bases, with 9 bases between. Germline V gives CDR1 KGHDR, CDR2 SFDVKD. CDR3: CATSEEILGELFF. The CDR3 DNA is TGTGCCACCAGTGAAGAAATTCTCGGGGAGCTGTTTTTT.